This T cell receptor beta chain derives from a study of OX40 agonist ivuxolimab in advanced cancers. For the study at large: Patients in dose escalation had liver, melanoma, kidney or head and neck cancers.

Germline lookup yields CDR1 ENHRY and CDR2 SYGVKD. The CDR3 loop spans 16 amino acids. V shed 0 bases and J 1 base; nucleotides not matched to a gene: 5. The data were produced by immunoSEQ multiplex PCR, yet TCRdb's version contains in-frame clones alone and is incomplete. The sample shows 45,000 to 55,000 clones, about 81% of them seen only once. The V call is TRBV10-3, the J call TRBJ2-7, with TRBD2 identical over 8 bases. This clonotype was sampled from an adult with an advanced solid tumor such as melanoma, head and neck, liver or kidney cancer. The sequencing here drew on CD4+ or CD8+ T cells sorted from blood, taken in a trial of the OX40 agonist ivuxolimab. CDR3 protein: CAISESLREVSYEQYF. The CDR3 DNA reads as TGTGCCATCAGTGAGTCTTTGCGGGAGGTTTCCTACGAGCAGTACTTC.